The entry below gives a single T cell receptor beta chain sequence along with its context. Its antigen is not identified. The authors ran a second PCR of about 7 to 11 cycles using a sample-barcoded 5' primer and a J-beta primer mix. One entry per CDR3 protein, called by TCRdb with MiXCR from the 5' RACE reads. The table shows 540,000 or so distinct CDR3 sequences, with roughly 48% occurring only once. These data are taken from a study of blood T cells in healthy people across ages. The study, taken as a whole, reports: Unsorted PBMC input precluded a conclusive naive versus antigen-experienced comparison. Long-lived donors had more naive CD4+ cells and higher diversity than aged donors.

The specimen was blood. The sequence derives from a man older than 75 in good health.

In nucleotides, the CDR3 is TGTGCCAGCAGCCGCAAAGGAGGGGTAGCTAACTATGGCTACACCTTC. The encoded protein is CASSRKGGVANYGYTF. The rearrangement links TRBV4-2 to TRBJ1-2; possibly TRBD1 for D (5 bases). CDR3 length: 16 amino acids. The germline CDR1 and CDR2 sequences are LGHNA and YNFKEQ. Trimming took off 4 bases at V and 0 bases at J, with 15 bases between the two ends.